These 20 T cell receptor beta chains were sequenced from one sample in a study of blood T cell repertoires in COVID-19. Measured with immunoSEQ multiplex PCR; TCRdb has only the in-frame clones, and not every one. The table records just over 650,000 clones, around 90% of them present only once. Sequencing was performed on peripheral blood. The receptors stem from a woman aged 18-30 years with acute or convalescent COVID-19.

On this clone: The same CDR3 can be traced to other DNA sequences in this sample. The V gene is TRBV5-1, the J gene TRBJ1-1; D gene ambiguous. V was clipped by 0 bases and J by 3 bases, with 6 bases between them. Germline V CDR1 and CDR2: SGHRS, YFSETQ. The CDR3 is 13 residues long. The CDR3 here is CASSLVVDTEAFF. The DNA for the CDR3 is TGCGCCAGCAGCTTGGTGGTAGACACTGAAGCTTTCTTT.

The chain links TRBV5-1 to TRBJ1-5; D is undetermined. CDR1 is SGHRS, CDR2 YFSETQ, per germline. The V end was cut by 4 bases, the J end by 7 bases, with 12 bases between. The CDR3 is made up of 13 amino acids. CDR3 sequence reads: CASSPGAGQPQHF. In nucleotides, the CDR3 is TGCGCCAGCAGCCCGGGTGCTGGACAGCCCCAGCATTTT.

The chain recombines TRBV5-8 with TRBJ1-5; weak D call: TRBD1 (6 bases). V lost 0 bases and J lost 4, with 23 bases in between. The germline V gene encodes CDR1 SGHTS and CDR2 YDEGEE. The CDR3 length is 19 residues. Here the CDR3 reads CASSLDPGTGTRRNQPQHF. CDR3 DNA sequence: TGTGCCAGCAGCTTGGACCCGGGCACCGGGACAAGGAGGAATCAGCCCCAGCATTTT.

The chain has TRBV5-1 and TRBJ2-3, with a possible D match to TRBD1 (5 bases). CDR1 is SGHRS and CDR2 is YFSETQ in the germline V gene. V lost 4 bases and J lost 4, with 16 bases in between. The CDR3 totals 15 residues. CDR3 sequence reads: CASSGNTGSSDTQYF. CDR3 sequence (DNA): TGCGCCAGCAGCGGCAACACAGGATCCTCAGATACGCAGTATTTT.

The V and J genes are TRBV3-1 (or the pseudogene TRBV3-2) and TRBJ2-7; a possible D gene is TRBD2 (6 bases). V was pared by 3 bases and J by 8 bases, with 14 bases between. The CDR3 covers 13 residues. From germline, CDR1 is LGHDT and CDR2 YNNKEL (reference sequence). The CDR3 DNA reads as TGTGCCAGCAGCCACCCCGGGACTCCCAAGCAGTACTTC. Translation: CASSHPGTPKQYF.

V is TRBV7-9 and J is TRBJ1-1, with D unclear. The CDR3 has 12 residues. Germline V CDR1 and CDR2: SEHNR, FQNEAQ (reference sequence). The V gene lost 3 bases and the J gene lost 10 bases, with 12 bases spanning the gap. The CDR3, as DNA: TGTGCCAGCAGCTTGCGGGTTAATGGAGCTTTCTTT. It yields the protein CASSLRVNGAFF.

This clone was seen just once. This chain connects TRBV30 to TRBJ1-1; D not resolved. The CDR3 is 11 residues long. Germline CDR1 GTSNPN, CDR2 SVGIG (reference sequence). Between the trimmed V and J ends, which lost 4 bases and 8 bases, there was a span of 11 bases. The CDR3 protein is CAWNLGLEAFF. The CDR3 region has the DNA TGTGCCTGGAACCTAGGACTCGAAGCTTTCTTT.

A word on this clone: Other DNA sequences in the sample encode the same CDR3. The chain couples TRBV4-1 to TRBJ1-2, with TRBD1 as a possible D gene (6 bases). This CDR3 contains 13 residues. Germline CDR1 MGHRA, CDR2 YSYEKL. Trimming removed 3 bases from V and 5 bases from J, with 10 bases in between. The CDR3: CASSQQGLYGYTF. The DNA of the CDR3 is TGCGCCAGCAGCCAGCAGGGGCTTTATGGCTACACCTTC.

This chain joins TRBV11-2 and TRBJ1-4; D call uncertain. The length of the CDR3 is 13 residues. The germline V and J ends were trimmed by 7 bases and 6 bases, with 12 bases remaining between them. Germline V gene sequence: CDR1 SGHAT, CDR2 FQNNGV. In DNA, the CDR3 is TGTGCCAGCACCAAAAGGCGGGATGAAAAACTGTTTTTT. This encodes CASTKRRDEKLFF.

The J gene is TRBJ1-1, the V gene TRBV6-6; D is possibly TRBD1 (6 bases). CDR3 size: 16 residues. Trimming removed 5 bases from V and 1 base from J, with 17 bases in between. Germline values: CDR1 MNHNY, CDR2 SVGAGI (reference sequence). CDR3 in amino acids: CASSRDILNPNTEAFF. The CDR3 nucleotides are TGTGCCAGCAGTCGGGACATCCTTAATCCGAACACTGAAGCTTTCTTT.

The CDR3 DNA is TGTGCAAGTCGCTTGGTAGGTGGGGGAGGGAATGAAAAACTGTTTTTT. This gives the protein CASRLVGGGGNEKLFF. The chain joins TRBV12-2 to TRBJ1-4. TRBV12-2 represents a pseudogene. The CDR3 is made up of 16 amino acids.

The rearrangement joins TRBV6-1 to TRBJ1-5; the D gene is possibly TRBD1 (6 bases). With 4 bases removed from V and 7 bases from J, the gap between germline ends came to 14 bases. The CDR3 covers 14 residues. Germline V gene lookup returns CDR1 MNHNS and CDR2 SASEGT. CDR3 in amino acids: CASSATGTYQPQHF. The CDR3, as DNA: TGTGCCAGCAGTGCAACCGGGACATACCAGCCCCAGCATTTT.

The rearrangement joins TRBV27 to TRBJ2-2; no reliable D call. The length of the CDR3 is 15 residues. The germline V gene has CDR1 MNHEY and CDR2 SMNVEV (reference sequence). The V and J ends lost 0 bases and 6 bases respectively, with 11 bases between them. The CDR3 DNA follows: TGTGCCAGCAGTTTATCCCACGAGTATGCCGGGGAGCTGTTTTTT. Its protein product is CASSLSHEYAGELFF.

The chain uses TRBV29-1 and TRBJ2-1; weak D call: TRBD1 (6 bases). The CDR3 is 11 amino acids. Trimming took 7 bases from V and 7 from J, leaving 11 bases between them. Per germline, CDR1 SQVTM and CDR2 ANQGSEA. This CDR3 reads CSGSRGNEQFF. The CDR3 bases are TGCAGCGGATCCAGGGGAAATGAGCAGTTCTTC.

The CDR3 protein is CASSLGDNSGNTIYF. CDR3 DNA: TGTGCCAGCAGCTTAGGGGACAACTCTGGAAACACCATATATTTT. The chain recombines TRBV7-9 with TRBJ1-3; a weak D match, TRBD1 (6 bases). Trimming stripped 1 base from V and 0 bases from J, with 7 bases between. CDR1 and CDR2 (germline): SEHNR, FQNEAQ (reference sequence). The CDR3 extends over 15 amino acids. Based on the CDR3 plus reference TRBV7-9 and TRBJ1-3, the full variable domain is DTGVSQNPRHKITKRGQNVTFRCDPISEHNRLYWYRQTLGQGPEFLTYFQNEAQLEKSRLLSDRFSAERPKGSFSTLEIQRTEQGDSAMYLCASSLGDNSGNTIYFGEGSWLTVV.

This chain connects TRBV7-3 to TRBJ1-1; 8 positions match TRBD1. V shed 2 bases, J shed 1 base, and the junction held 0 bases outside the gene matches. The CDR3 consists of 14 residues. The germline gives CDR1 SGHTA, CDR2 FQGTGA. The CDR3 loop is CASSLQGANTEAFF. Written as DNA, the CDR3 is TGTGCCAGCAGCTTACAGGGGGCGAACACTGAAGCTTTCTTT.

V usage is TRBV3-1 (or the pseudogene TRBV3-2) and J usage is TRBJ2-5; 8 bases match TRBD1. The CDR3 totals 14 residues. Germline V gives CDR1 LGHDT, CDR2 YNNKEL (reference sequence). Trimming removed 7 bases from V and 6 bases from J; junction bases left unmatched: 10. The CDR3 region is CASNQGAQGKTQYF. CDR3 DNA sequence: TGTGCCAGCAACCAGGGGGCTCAAGGAAAGACCCAGTACTTC.

The chain has TRBV9 and TRBJ2-3; TRBD2 agrees at 9 bases. This CDR3 spans 15 amino acids. J lost 3 bases, V lost 4 bases, and 6 bases had no gene match. Germline-derived CDR1 and CDR2 are SGDLS and YYNGEE. CDR3 DNA: TGTGCCAGCAGCCCCCTAGCGGGGCGGACAGATACGCAGTATTTT. Translating gives CASSPLAGRTDTQYF. The variable domain in full, with the rest retrieved from reference TRBV9 and TRBJ2-3, is DSGVTQTPKHLITATGQRVTLRCSPRSGDLSVYWYQQSLDQGLQFLIQYYNGEERAKGNILERFSAQQFPDLHSELNLSSLELGDSALYFCASSPLAGRTDTQYFGPGTRLTVL.

The chain joins TRBV5-6 to TRBJ2-1, with TRBD1 identical over 7 bases. The J segment lost 0 bases and the V segment lost 4 bases, leaving 10 bases of the junction unmatched. Germline V gives CDR1 SGHDT, CDR2 YYEEEE. This CDR3 is built from 17 residues. This CDR3 is CASSQGTASSSYNEQFF. The DNA of the CDR3 is TGTGCCAGCAGCCAAGGGACAGCTAGTAGCTCCTACAATGAGCAGTTCTTC.

The count of this clone is one. The chain carries TRBV27 and TRBJ2-3; no definite D call. Germline lookup yields CDR1 MNHEY and CDR2 SMNVEV (reference sequence). The CDR3 spans 11 residues. Trimming removed 7 bases at V and 5 bases at J, with 7 bases between. The CDR3 DNA is TGTGCCAGCACCCTCGGAGATACGCAGTATTTT. Translation: CASTLGDTQYF.